These 9 T cell receptor beta chains share one sample of origin, sequenced in a study of cytomegalovirus exposure and HLA in healthy donors. The PCR employed 60 Vbeta primers together with 13 Jbeta primers. Sequencing used immunoSEQ multiplex PCR; TCRdb keeps in-frame clones, though not all of them. The repertoire consists of fewer than 130,000 clones, with about three quarters occurring once and the leading ten covering approximately 5.3%. The sample taken for sequencing was PBMCs. The receptors come from a female donor in good health and CMV-seropositive.

This clone was detected a few times. The chain links TRBV7-3 to TRBJ2-2, with 9 bases matching TRBD1. The CDR3 is made up of 15 amino acids. In germline, CDR1 is SGHTA, CDR2 FQGTGA. The V segment lost 5 bases and the J segment 0 bases; nucleotides outside the gene matches: 1. CDR3 coding DNA: TGTGCCAGCAGCCGACAGGGGGCGAACACCGGGGAGCTGTTTTTT. Its translation: CASSRQGANTGELFF.

This clone was found once. This chain links TRBV2 with TRBJ2-5, with D possibly matching TRBD2 (7 bases). Germline CDR1 reads SNHLY; CDR2 reads FYNNEI. V was shortened by 5 bases and J by 4 bases, with 14 bases between the two germline ends. The CDR3 length is 14 residues. CDR3 amino acids: CASSNQGGGETQYF. DNA of the CDR3: TGTGCCAGCAGTAACCAAGGGGGGGGAGAGACCCAGTACTTC.

The chain combines TRBV11-3 with TRBJ2-2; D might be TRBD1 (5 bases). The CDR3 covers 15 residues. Per germline, CDR1 SGHNT and CDR2 YENEEA. V was clipped by 0 bases and J by 4 bases, with 9 bases between them. The CDR3 sequence: CASSLDRAATGELFF. CDR3 nucleotides: TGTGCCAGCAGCTTAGACAGGGCGGCCACCGGGGAGCTGTTTTTT.

This sequence joins TRBV29-1 and TRBJ1-2; tentatively, D is TRBD1 (5 bases). Trimming removed 7 bases at V and 4 bases at J, with 13 bases between. The CDR3 consists of 12 residues. Per the germline V gene, CDR1 is SQVTM and CDR2 is ANQGSEA. In DNA form, the CDR3 reads TGCAGCGCGGGACTGACCTCCTATGGCTACACCTTC. Residues: CSAGLTSYGYTF.

The sample holds one count of this clone. This chain joins TRBV27 and TRBJ2-1; possible D gene TRBD2, 5 bases. Germline V gene sequence: CDR1 MNHEY, CDR2 SMNVEV (reference sequence). The CDR3 runs to 14 residues. V was shortened by 2 bases and J by 7 bases, with 12 bases between the two germline ends. CDR3 DNA sequence: TGTGCCAGCAGTTTAACGGAGAGGGCGAATGAGCAGTTCTTC. It translates to CASSLTERANEQFF.

This chain joins TRBV6-5 and TRBJ2-5; 7 bases map to TRBD1. TRBJ2-7 matches the DNA end more closely, so the J call is doubtful. Germline loops: CDR1 MNHEY, CDR2 SVGAGI. This CDR3 is 15 amino acids long. The CDR3 DNA follows: TGTGCCAGCAGTTACTCGAACAGGGGACGCAACGAGCAGTACTTC. Residues: CASSYSNRGRNEQYF.

The chain recombines TRBV7-2 with TRBJ2-5, with 12 bases lining up with TRBD2. The J call is uncertain, as TRBJ2-7 better fits the DNA end. This CDR3 has 15 amino acids. Germline CDR1 is SGHTA and CDR2 is FQGNSA. The CDR3 loop reads CASTLLAGGSYEQYF. As DNA, the CDR3 is TGTGCCAGCACCCTCCTAGCGGGGGGGTCCTACGAGCAGTACTTC.

A word on this clone: This sample includes further DNA sequences coding for the same CDR3. The V and J genes are TRBV14 and TRBJ1-1; no reliable D call. The CDR3 runs to 14 residues. Germline lookup yields CDR1 SGHDN and CDR2 FVKESK. The V and J ends lost 1 base and 0 bases respectively, with 6 bases between them. The CDR3 here is CASSQAGMNTEAFF. The CDR3 nucleotides read TGTGCCAGCAGCCAAGCAGGAATGAACACTGAAGCTTTCTTT.

The chain employs TRBV9 and TRBJ2-7; 8 bases align to TRBD2. Trimming at V came to 0 bases and at J to 2 bases, leaving 4 bases not matched to a gene. CDR3 length equals 15 residues. CDR1 SGDLS and CDR2 YYNGEE come from the germline V gene. CDR3 protein: CASSVEVAGTYEQYF. The CDR3 region has the DNA TGTGCCAGCAGCGTAGAGGTAGCGGGAACCTACGAGCAGTACTTC. Drawing the rest from reference TRBV9 and TRBJ2-7, the complete variable domain is DSGVTQTPKHLITATGQRVTLRCSPRSGDLSVYWYQQSLDQGLQFLIQYYNGEERAKGNILERFSAQQFPDLHSELNLSSLELGDSALYFCASSVEVAGTYEQYFGPGTRLTVT.